Below are 26 T cell receptor beta chains sequenced from a single sample in a study of shared clonotypes between healthy human individuals. Terminally differentiated effector memory CD45RA+ cells were excluded by CCR7 positive selection of CD45RO-negative cells. Repertoires were generated with immunoSEQ multiplex PCR, while TCRdb's copy carries only in-frame clones and drops some. The table includes millions of clones, approximately 94% detected once. The sequenced sample was naive CD8+ T cells from PBMCs. These receptors were taken from a man between 18 and 35 years old in good health. Some clones in this sample may be carry-over from other donors' samples.

The chain couples TRBV7-9 to TRBJ1-2; the D is unclear. With 3 bases removed from V and 7 bases from J, the gap between germline ends came to 15 bases. Germline CDR1 SEHNR, CDR2 FQNEAQ (reference sequence). The CDR3 is made up of 14 amino acids. DNA for the CDR3: TGTGCCAGCAGCTTGGACGAGGGCTGGGGTGGCTACACCTTC. Its protein product is CASSLDEGWGGYTF.

The V call is TRBV7-8, the J call TRBJ2-7, with D unresolved. Germline CDR1 SGHVS, CDR2 FQNEAQ. V was trimmed by 7 bases and J by 7 bases, leaving 14 bases between them. This CDR3 region has 12 residues. The CDR3 region is CASNDNFPEQYF. Here the CDR3 DNA reads TGTGCCAGCAACGACAATTTCCCTGAGCAGTACTTC.

This clone has a single count. CDR3: CSVDIGASYEQYF. In DNA form, the CDR3 reads TGCAGCGTTGATATAGGGGCTTCCTACGAGCAGTACTTC. The V and J genes are TRBV29-1 and TRBJ2-7; D perhaps matches TRBD1 (5 bases). Trimming took off 3 bases at V and 1 base at J, with 10 bases between the two ends. The CDR3 is 13 residues long. CDR1 and CDR2 (germline): SQVTM, ANQGSEA.

This clone was recorded only once. This sequence joins TRBV2 and TRBJ2-1; TRBD2 matches 10 bases. With 4 bases clipped from V and 9 bases from J, the junction kept 9 bases outside the gene matches. The germline CDR1 and CDR2 sequences are SNHLY and FYNNEI. CDR3 length equals 15 residues. CDR3 protein: CASSAQLAGYGEQFF. The CDR3 region has the DNA TGTGCCAGCAGTGCACAACTAGCGGGGTATGGTGAGCAGTTCTTC.

This clone occurred once. V is TRBV9 and J is TRBJ2-3; 8 bases line up with TRBD2. The CDR3 consists of 16 residues. The V gene end was trimmed by 4 bases and the J gene end by 3 bases; junction bases not matched to a gene: 10. Germline CDR1 and CDR2: SGDLS and YYNGEE. The CDR3 DNA sequence: TGTGCCAGCAGCCCGGCCCAGACTAGCGCAACAGATACGCAGTATTTT. Protein: CASSPAQTSATDTQYF.

V and J are TRBV4-1 and TRBJ1-5; no clear D gene. CDR3 length: 15 amino acids. The V end was cut by 0 bases, the J end by 1 base, with 7 bases between. Germline CDR1 and CDR2: MGHRA and YSYEKL. The CDR3 sequence: CASSQDSNSNQPQHF. DNA of the CDR3: TGCGCCAGCAGCCAAGATTCCAACAGCAATCAGCCCCAGCATTTT.

As DNA, the CDR3 is TGTGCCAGCAGCCAAGCAGCGAGCTTCGAGCAGTACTTC. This translates into CASSQAASFEQYF. J is TRBJ2-7 and V is TRBV14; no reliable D call. Germline CDR1 is SGHDN and CDR2 is FVKESK. V shed 1 base and J shed 6 bases, with 10 bases lying between them. This CDR3 is built from 13 residues.

This clone was counted once. The V and J genes are TRBV28 and TRBJ1-2; 8 nucleotides agree with TRBD1. Germline V gives CDR1 MDHEN, CDR2 SYDVKM. The CDR3 covers 14 residues. The J segment lost 6 bases and the V segment lost 2 bases, leaving 5 bases of the junction unmatched. CDR3 in DNA: TGTGCCAGCAGTTTAGACAGGGGATTCAATGGCTACACCTTC. As protein: CASSLDRGFNGYTF.

J is TRBJ2-7 and V is TRBV4-3, with D perhaps matching TRBD1 or TRBD2 (5 bases each). The CDR3 runs 18 residues. The germline CDR1 and CDR2 sequences are LGHNA and YSLEER. The V end was cut by 0 bases, the J end by 0 bases, with 18 bases between. CDR3 DNA: TGCGCCAGCAGCCAAGACCCAACCGGGACCGATAGCTCCTACGAGCAGTACTTC. It specifies CASSQDPTGTDSSYEQYF.

This clone has only one observation. The chain joins TRBV5-8 to TRBJ2-2; perhaps TRBD1 as D (6 bases). The CDR3 runs 18 residues. V shed 4 bases and J shed 5 bases, with 24 bases lying between them. Germline V lookup: CDR1 SGHTS, CDR2 YDEGEE. The CDR3 loop is CASSPSGQKLQWTGELFF. The CDR3 DNA reads as TGTGCCAGCAGCCCCTCGGGACAAAAACTTCAATGGACCGGGGAGCTGTTTTTT.

The chain has TRBV7-9 and TRBJ2-5; D is possibly TRBD1 or TRBD2 (5 bases each). The CDR3 covers 16 residues. Germline loops: CDR1 SEHNR, CDR2 FQNEAQ (reference sequence). Trimming removed 6 bases at V and 3 bases at J, with 20 bases between. The CDR3 here is CASRQTTRDDKETQYF. The DNA for the CDR3 is TGTGCCAGCAGACAGACCACTAGGGACGACAAAGAGACCCAGTACTTC.

V gene TRBV11-2 combines with J gene TRBJ2-7; D unresolved. Germline CDR1 SGHAT, CDR2 FQNNGV. V was shortened by 4 bases and J by 6 bases, with 19 bases between the two germline ends. The CDR3 totals 15 residues. The CDR3 sequence is CASSSIQVSSVEQYF. In nucleotides, the CDR3 is TGTGCCAGCAGCTCCATACAAGTGAGCTCCGTCGAGCAGTACTTC. Looking up the rest from reference TRBV11-2 and TRBJ2-7 gives the full variable domain: EAGVAQSPRYKIIEKRQSVAFWCNPISGHATLYWYQQILGQGPKLLIQFQNNGVVDDSQLPKDRFSAERLKGVDSTLKIQPAKLEDSAVYLCASSSIQVSSVEQYFGPGTRLTVT.

The CDR3 reads CASSLDRTGIYGYTF. The CDR3 DNA sequence: TGTGCCAGCAGCTTAGATCGGACAGGGATCTATGGCTACACCTTC. The V gene is TRBV11-2, the J gene TRBJ1-2; 8 bases match TRBD1. The germline V gene has CDR1 SGHAT and CDR2 FQNNGV. The V segment lost 0 bases and the J segment 4 bases; nucleotides outside the gene matches: 4. CDR3 size: 15 residues.

V and J are TRBV28 and TRBJ2-1, with 8 nucleotides matching TRBD1. CDR1 MDHEN and CDR2 SYDVKM come from the germline V gene. V dropped 6 bases and J dropped 6; count of bases not matched to a gene: 13. The length of the CDR3 is 16 residues. CDR3 protein: CASSLTPQTGVNEQFF. CDR3 coding DNA: TGTGCCAGCAGCCTAACCCCTCAGACAGGGGTCAATGAGCAGTTCTTC.

The CDR3 here is CASSVRLAGGYEQYF. The CDR3 nucleotides read TGTGCCAGCAGTGTCCGACTAGCGGGGGGCTACGAGCAGTACTTC. The chain employs TRBV6-1 and TRBJ2-7; 13 bases are a match to TRBD2. The CDR3 length is 15 residues. The V segment lost 4 bases and the J segment 3 bases; nucleotides outside the gene matches: 3. Germline CDR1 is MNHNS and CDR2 is SASEGT.

A remark on this clone: Other nucleotide sequences in the sample specify the same CDR3. V is TRBV15 and J is TRBJ1-5; TRBD1 might be the D (5 bases). The CDR3 is 15 amino acids. Deletions cut 3 bases from V and 1 base from J, with 10 bases between. Germline V gene lookup returns CDR1 LNHNV and CDR2 YYDKDF (reference sequence). CDR3 nucleotide sequence: TGTGCCACCAGCAGGGGGTCAGGGAGCAATCAGCCCCAGCATTTT. Amino acid sequence: CATSRGSGSNQPQHF.

The V gene is TRBV28, the J gene TRBJ2-1; 7 nucleotides align to TRBD1. The germline V gene encodes CDR1 MDHEN and CDR2 SYDVKM. Trimming cost V 10 bases and J 6 bases; bases outside gene matches: 9. CDR3 length equals 13 residues. The CDR3, as DNA: TGTGCCACCACTCTCAACAGGGGCAATGAGCAGTTCTTC. Amino acids: CATTLNRGNEQFF.

The chain couples TRBV10-3 to TRBJ2-1, with 15 bases lining up with TRBD2. Germline V gene data show CDR1 as ENHRY and CDR2 as SYGVKD. J gave up 10 bases and V 11 bases, and 9 bases lay outside the gene matches. The CDR3 spans 14 residues. The DNA for the CDR3 is TGTGCCTGTCCGGGACTAGCGGGAGGATTGGAGCAGTTCTTC. Its protein product is CACPGLAGGLEQFF.

In this sample, this clone turned up once. This chain connects TRBV19 to TRBJ2-5; possible D gene TRBD1, 6 bases. V was cut by 3 bases and J by 1 base, with 12 bases left in between. This CDR3 has 15 residues. The germline CDR1 and CDR2 sequences are LNHDA and SQIVND (reference sequence). CDR3 loop: CASSILGARQETQYF. The CDR3 DNA follows: TGTGCCAGTAGTATCTTGGGGGCGCGCCAAGAGACCCAGTACTTC.

The chain joins TRBV10-2 to TRBJ2-7, with a tentative D call TRBD2 (5 bases). The CDR3 is 11 amino acids. CDR1 WSHSY and CDR2 SAAADI come from the germline V gene. Trimming cost V 6 bases and J 3 bases, with 6 bases left between them. The chain's CDR3 is CASREDYEQYF. CDR3 coding DNA: TGCGCCAGCAGGGAGGACTACGAGCAGTACTTC.

The chain combines TRBV29-1 with TRBJ1-2; 7 positions match TRBD1. Germline V lookup: CDR1 SQVTM, CDR2 ANQGSEA. There are 16 residues in the CDR3. The junction had 18 bases not matched to a gene; V was cut back by 7 bases and J by 4 bases. CDR3 bases: TGCAGCGCCACACGGGACCAGACAGGGCTTCTCTATGGCTACACCTTC. The encoded protein is CSATRDQTGLLYGYTF.

The chain joins TRBV5-4 to TRBJ2-7; 7 nucleotides match TRBD1. After removal of 3 bases from V and 6 bases from J, the junction contained 12 bases not matched to a gene. The CDR3 spans 15 residues. Germline assignment: CDR1 SGHNT and CDR2 YYREEE (reference sequence). The CDR3 here is CASSSRQGKFAEQYF. Here the CDR3 DNA reads TGTGCCAGCAGCTCAAGACAGGGCAAGTTTGCCGAGCAGTACTTC.

The rearrangement joins TRBV5-1 to TRBJ1-1, with D uncertain. V lost 0 bases, J lost 4 bases, and 10 bases lay in between. CDR1 and CDR2 from the germline V gene are SGHRS and YFSETQ. The CDR3 extends over 14 amino acids. CDR3 coding DNA: TGCGCCAGCAGCTTGGTAGGTAAGGTCACTGAAGCTTTCTTT. Translation gives CASSLVGKVTEAFF.

This chain uses TRBV7-9 with TRBJ1-2, with 8 bases that match TRBD1. The CDR3 loop spans 14 amino acids. Germline CDR1 SEHNR, CDR2 FQNEAQ (reference sequence). The junction had 1 base not matched to a gene; V was cut back by 1 base and J by 3 bases. For the CDR3, the DNA is TGTGCCAGCAGCTTAGTGACAGGGGACTATGGCTACACCTTC. It translates to CASSLVTGDYGYTF.

The chain carries TRBV27 and TRBJ2-5; D not resolved. CDR1 and CDR2 (germline): MNHEY, SMNVEV (reference sequence). V gave up 3 bases and J gave up 0 bases, with 11 bases separating them. The CDR3 spans 15 residues. CDR3 coding DNA: TGTGCCAGCAGTTTTACCAGCCTTCACCAAGAGACCCAGTACTTC. Protein product: CASSFTSLHQETQYF.

This clone was observed a handful of times. J is TRBJ1-2 and V is TRBV7-9, with a tentative D call TRBD1 (6 bases). This CDR3 region has 15 residues. CDR1 SEHNR and CDR2 FQNEAQ come from the germline V gene (reference sequence). V shed 2 bases and J shed 4 bases, with 14 bases lying between them. The CDR3 DNA is TGTGCCAGCAGCTTAATGGGGGGCGATTTCTATGGCTACACCTTC. Residues: CASSLMGGDFYGYTF.